This T cell receptor beta chain was identified during a study of blood T cell repertoires in COVID-19. Study-wide background: Researchers got acute and convalescent COVID-19 samples from the United States, Italy and Spain. Sources were T cells, B-cell-depleted T cells, or PBMCs; the material itself was cDNA or gDNA.

This clone turned up a few times. In the authors' workflow: Reference gene primer amplification in the assay estimated nucleated cell counts. Method: immunoSEQ multiplex PCR; TCRdb's copy keeps in-frame clones and lacks some. V and J calls and clone size come straight from that table; D and trimming were deduced from the DNA. The sample shows 100,000 to 150,000 clones, approximately 71% of them seen only once. The V gene end was trimmed by 0 bases and the J gene end by 5 bases; junction bases not matched to a gene: 7. This CDR3 has 16 amino acids. Germline-derived CDR1 and CDR2 are SGHDN and FVKESK. The chain employs TRBV14 and TRBJ2-5, with 9 bases identical to TRBD2. Sequencing used peripheral blood. The clonotype originates from a woman aged 70-85 years with acute or convalescent COVID-19. For the CDR3, the DNA is TGTGCCAGCAGCCAAGATATAAGCGGGAGGTGGGAGACCCAGTACTTC. This encodes CASSQDISGRWETQYF. Using reference TRBV14 and TRBJ2-5 for the parts outside the CDR3, the full variable domain is EAGVTQFPSHSVIEKGQTVTLRCDPISGHDNLYWYRRVMGKEIKFLLHFVKESKQDESGMPNNRFLAERTGGTYSTLKVQPAELEDSGVYFCASSQDISGRWETQYFGPGTRLLVL.